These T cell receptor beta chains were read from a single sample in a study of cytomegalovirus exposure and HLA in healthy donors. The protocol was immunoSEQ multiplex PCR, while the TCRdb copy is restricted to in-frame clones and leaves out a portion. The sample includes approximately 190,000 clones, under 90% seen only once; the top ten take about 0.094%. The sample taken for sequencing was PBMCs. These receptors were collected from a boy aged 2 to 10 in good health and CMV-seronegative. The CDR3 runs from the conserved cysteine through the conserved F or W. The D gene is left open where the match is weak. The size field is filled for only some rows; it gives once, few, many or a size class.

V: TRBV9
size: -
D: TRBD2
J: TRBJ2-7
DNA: TGTGCCAGCAGCCTCACAGAGGGAGGGGAGCAGTACTTC
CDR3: CASSLTEGGEQYF

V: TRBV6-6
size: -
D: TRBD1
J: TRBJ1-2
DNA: TGTGCCAGCAGTAACCAGGGACAGCCTAACTATGGCTACACCTTC
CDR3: CASSNQGQPNYGYTF

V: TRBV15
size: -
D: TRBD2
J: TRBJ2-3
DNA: TGTGCCACCTGGGCGACTAGCGTCAGCACAGATACGCAGTATTTT
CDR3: CATWATSVSTDTQYF

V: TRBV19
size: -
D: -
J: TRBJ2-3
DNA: TGTGCCAGTAGTATGAGACTAACCCCAGATACGCAGTATTTT
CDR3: CASSMRLTPDTQYF

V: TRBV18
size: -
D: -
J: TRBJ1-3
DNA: TGTGCCAGCTCACCAGGTGTACGCAGCTCTGGAAACACCATATATTTT
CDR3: CASSPGVRSSGNTIYF

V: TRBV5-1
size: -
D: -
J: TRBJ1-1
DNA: TGCGCCAGCAGCCGGGAAGTTGGAACTGAAGCTTTCTTT
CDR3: CASSREVGTEAFF

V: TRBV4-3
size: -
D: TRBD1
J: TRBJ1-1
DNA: TGCGCCAGCAGCCCCAAACAGGGGGCTTACACTGAAGCTTTCTTT
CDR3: CASSPKQGAYTEAFF

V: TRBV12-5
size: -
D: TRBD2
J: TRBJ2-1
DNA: TGTGCTAGTGGTTTGTCACTAGCGGGGGGGCGCCCCTACAATGAGCAGTTCTTC
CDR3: CASGLSLAGGRPYNEQFF

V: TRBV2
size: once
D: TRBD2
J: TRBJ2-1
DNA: TGTGCCAGCAGTATTCCAAGCGGGGGAACTAGATACAATGAGCAGTTCTTC
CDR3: CASSIPSGGTRYNEQFF

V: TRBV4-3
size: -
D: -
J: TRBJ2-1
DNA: TGCGCCAGCAGCTTCGACAAGTCCAATGAGCAGTTCTTC
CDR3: CASSFDKSNEQFF

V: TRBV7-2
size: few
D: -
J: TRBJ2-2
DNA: TGTGCCAGCAGCTTAGTCGCTAGCCCCGGGGAGCTGTTTTTT
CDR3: CASSLVASPGELFF